The rows below give T cell receptor beta chains drawn from one sample of a study of blood T cells in healthy people across ages. TCRdb re-called the 5' RACE reads through MiXCR, storing one row per CDR3 protein. The table lists roughly 1,000,000 distinct CDR3 sequences, almost 25% of them singletons. The sample was also linked to a second study, of T cells of mothers and their children.

Sequencing was performed on blood. These receptors came from a girl aged 2 to 10 in good health. CDR3s include the opening cysteine and the closing phenylalanine or tryptophan. D genes are given only for firm matches. A clone size is listed for some rows: how often the clone was seen (once, few, many), or a class if it is expanded.

TRBV9	TRBJ1-1	NA	few	CASSVAEQWGTEAFF	TGTGCCAGCAGCGTAGCTGAACAGTGGGGAACTGAAGCTTTCTTT
TRBV20-1	TRBJ2-7	NA	NA	CSAVEGLGSYEQYF	TGCAGTGCTGTGGAGGGGTTGGGCTCCTACGAGCAGTACTTC
TRBV7-3	TRBJ1-1	NA	NA	CASSLNAENTEALF	TGTGCCAGCAGCTTAAACGCGGAGAACACTGAAGCTCTCTTT
TRBV21-1	TRBJ2-4	NA	few	CASSKSPSQKAKNIQYF	TGTGCCAGCAGCAAATCGCCGTCCCAGAAAGCCAAAAACATTCAGTACTTC
TRBV28	TRBJ2-7	TRBD1	NA	CASQGARYEQYF	TGTGCCAGTCAGGGGGCTAGGTACGAGCAGTACTTC
TRBV5-6	TRBJ2-5	NA	NA	CASSPKVIQETQYF	TGTGCCAGCAGCCCAAAAGTTATCCAAGAGACCCAGTACTTC
TRBV3-1	TRBJ2-7	NA	NA	CASSLGPRHSYEQYF	TGTGCCAGCAGCCTGGGGCCTCGCCACTCCTACGAGCAGTACTTC
TRBV12-5	TRBJ2-7	NA	few	CASGLPPGTVNEQYF	TGTGCTAGTGGTTTGCCACCGGGGACGGTTAACGAGCAGTACTTC
TRBV29-1	TRBJ2-5	NA	NA	CSVAAKLQETQYF	TGCAGCGTTGCGGCGAAGCTCCAAGAGACCCAGTACTTC
TRBV7-2	TRBJ1-2	NA	NA	CASSFNGGVVYGYTF	TGTGCCAGCAGCTTCAACGGGGGGGTGGTCTATGGCTACACCTTC
TRBV6-2/TRBV6-3	TRBJ1-5	NA	few	CASSQRPQGPQPQHF	TGTGCCAGCAGTCAACGACCCCAGGGACCTCAGCCCCAGCATTTT
TRBV29-1	TRBJ2-1	NA	NA	CSVVPVSYNEQFF	TGCAGCGTTGTGCCCGTTTCCTACAATGAGCAGTTCTTC
TRBV7-9	TRBJ1-2	NA	once	CASSSITGQANYGYTF	TGTGCCAGCAGCTCAATCACAGGGCAAGCTAACTATGGCTACACCTTC
TRBV27	TRBJ2-3	NA	NA	CASYENRDLDTQYF	TGTGCCAGCTACGAAAACAGGGACCTCGATACGCAGTATTTT
TRBV5-1	TRBJ2-5	NA	NA	CASSTTGRSQETQYF	TGCGCCAGCAGCACCACGGGACGTAGTCAAGAGACCCAGTACTTC
TRBV20-1	TRBJ2-7	NA	NA	CSARPDSFPYEQYF	TGCAGTGCTAGACCCGACAGCTTCCCCTACGAGCAGTACTTC
TRBV10-3	TRBJ1-4	NA	few	CAINGGMDEKLFF	TGTGCCATCAATGGGGGAATGGATGAAAAACTGTTTTTT
TRBV11-2	TRBJ2-1	NA	few	CASSLGWSLNEQFF	TGTGCCAGCAGCTTAGGATGGTCACTCAATGAGCAGTTCTTC
TRBV7-9	TRBJ2-5	NA	NA	CASSQTYREQETQYF	TGTGCCAGCAGCCAGACCTACAGGGAACAAGAGACCCAGTACTTC
TRBV5-1	TRBJ1-1	NA	few	CASSLFAGTNTEAFF	TGCGCCAGCAGCTTATTTGCGGGGACGAACACTGAAGCTTTCTTT
TRBV21-1	TRBJ2-1	NA	few	CASNETSGICQEQFF	TGTGCCAGCAACGAAACTAGCGGGATATGTCAGGAGCAGTTCTTC
TRBV5-5	TRBJ1-5	TRBD1	NA	CASSLSYPDRANQPQHF	TGTGCCAGCAGCTTGAGTTATCCGGACAGGGCCAATCAGCCCCAGCATTTT
TRBV6-6	TRBJ1-4	TRBD1	NA	CASGRQGNEKLFF	TGTGCCAGCGGCCGACAGGGTAATGAAAAACTGTTTTTT
TRBV29-1	TRBJ2-5	TRBD2	NA	CSVSGVQETQYF	TGCAGCGTTAGCGGGGTTCAAGAGACCCAGTACTTC
TRBV12-3/TRBV12-4	TRBJ2-5	TRBD1	many	CASSPVGQGEGTQYF	TGCGCCAGCAGTCCCGTCGGACAGGGGGAAGGGACCCAGTACTTC
TRBV20-1	TRBJ1-1	NA	NA	CSATDRTTEAFF	TGCAGTGCAACGGACAGAACCACTGAAGCTTTCTTT
TRBV12-3/TRBV12-4	TRBJ1-2	TRBD1	few	CASSLGQGPYGYTF	TGTGCCAGCAGTTTGGGACAGGGTCCGTATGGCTACACCTTC
TRBV20-1	TRBJ1-2	NA	few	CSAIQDTAIGYGYTF	TGCAGTGCTATACAGGACACCGCGATAGGGTACGGCTACACCTTC
TRBV7-9	TRBJ2-1	NA	few	CASSPSENLREQFF	TGTGCCAGCAGCCCCAGCGAAAACCTTCGAGAGCAGTTCTTC
TRBV3-1	TRBJ2-2	NA	many	CASSQDSAENTGELFF	TGTGCCAGCAGCCAAGATTCCGCGGAGAACACCGGGGAGCTGTTTTTT
TRBV7-9	TRBJ2-4	NA	few	CASSSPPDGWDIQYF	TGTGCCAGCAGCTCGCCCCCTGACGGTTGGGACATTCAGTACTTC
TRBV28	TRBJ1-4	NA	few	CASSAGLLEGEKLFF	TGTGCCAGCAGTGCCGGACTACTCGAGGGAGAAAAACTGTTTTTT
TRBV5-1	TRBJ2-7	NA	few	CASSSSGLHYEQYF	TGCGCCAGCAGCTCATCGGGACTTCACTACGAGCAGTACTTC
TRBV12-3/TRBV12-4	TRBJ2-1	TRBD1	NA	CASIPGTGEQFF	TGTGCCAGCATTCCCGGGACAGGGGAGCAGTTCTTC
TRBV6-6	TRBJ2-4	NA	NA	CASSGAGNIQYF	TGTGCCTCCTCAGGGGCAGGGAACATTCAGTACTTC
TRBV20-1	TRBJ2-2	TRBD2	NA	CSASNSGSSGELFF	TGCAGTGCTAGTAACAGCGGGAGCTCCGGGGAGCTGTTTTTT
TRBV4-3	TRBJ2-6	NA	few	CASSQDRPAEGANVLTF	TGCGCCAGCAGCCAAGATCGTCCCGCGGAAGGGGCCAACGTCCTGACTTTC
TRBV20-1	TRBJ2-5	TRBD2	NA	CSADSGEETQYF	TGCAGTGCTGACAGCGGGGAAGAGACCCAGTACTTC
TRBV3-1	TRBJ2-1	NA	few	CASSSNPSDNEQFF	TGTGCCAGCAGCTCCAACCCGTCTGACAATGAGCAGTTCTTC
TRBV20-1	TRBJ1-4	NA	few	CSARDRRTTTNEKLFF	TGCAGTGCTAGAGATCGGAGAACCACAACTAATGAAAAACTGTTTTTT
TRBV4-2	TRBJ2-7	NA	NA	CASSHTRDGYEQYF	TGTGCCAGCAGCCACACGCGAGATGGGTACGAGCAGTACTTC
TRBV10-3	TRBJ1-2	TRBD1	NA	CAIREGQGTGYTF	TGTGCCATCAGAGAGGGACAGGGCACCGGCTACACCTTC
TRBV6-6	TRBJ2-5	TRBD2	few	CASLPTSGREETQYF	TGTGCCAGCCTGCCGACTAGCGGGAGGGAAGAGACCCAGTACTTC
TRBV5-4	TRBJ1-4	NA	NA	CASSFRQGLLIEKLFF	TGTGCCAGCAGCTTTCGGCAGGGTCTACTGATTGAAAAACTGTTTTTT
TRBV11-2	TRBJ2-5	NA	NA	CASSLVGVEEKETQYF	TGTGCCAGCAGCTTAGTAGGAGTTGAGGAAAAAGAGACCCAGTACTTC
TRBV5-1	TRBJ2-7	TRBD2	few	CASSSSGKPYEQYF	TGCGCCAGCAGCTCAAGCGGGAAGCCCTACGAGCAGTACTTC
TRBV20-1	TRBJ2-7	TRBD2	NA	CSAQEAGGGRTYEQYF	TGCAGTGCCCAGGAGGCCGGGGGGGGACGAACCTACGAGCAGTACTTC
TRBV28	TRBJ2-3	TRBD2	few	CASLLSGRAPDTQYF	TGTGCCAGCCTTTTGAGCGGGAGGGCCCCAGATACGCAGTATTTT
TRBV28	TRBJ2-5	TRBD1	few	CASMMDRGMEETQYF	TGTGCCAGCATGATGGACAGGGGTATGGAGGAGACCCAGTACTTC
TRBV7-9	TRBJ2-1	TRBD2	few	CASSLVAGENEQFF	TGTGCCAGCAGCTTGGTAGCGGGAGAAAATGAGCAGTTCTTC